This entry lists 25 T cell receptor beta chains sequenced from one sample in a study of tumor-infiltrating lymphocytes in primary liver carcinoma. The researchers produced TCR beta cDNA from approximately 0.45 ug total RNA with a constant-region primer. Investigators got TCR beta libraries out of three nested multiplex PCR rounds, done with slightly modified ARM-PCR. The opening two PCR rounds, around 11 cycles each, paired TRBV1-TRBV30 forward primers with a C-beta reverse primer. TCRdb ran MiXCR on the multiplex PCR reads and lists one entry per CDR3 protein. Here the sample spans 150,000 to 200,000 distinct CDR3 sequences, 65% being singletons. Germline DNA was also extracted, and blood RNA was taken from unsorted whole blood. The sample comprised peripheral blood. The origin of the receptors is a woman aged 55-75 years with primary liver carcinoma and hepatitis B virus infection.

Ten or more counts support this clonotype. V usage is TRBV10-3 and J usage is TRBJ2-1; D is undetermined. The CDR3 has 16 residues. Germline values: CDR1 ENHRY, CDR2 SYGVKD. The germline V and J ends were trimmed by 2 bases and 9 bases, with 20 bases remaining between them. The CDR3 here is CAISEPHGAGGVEQFF. DNA of the CDR3: TGTGCCATCAGTGAGCCACACGGAGCAGGTGGAGTTGAGCAGTTCTTC.

A note on this clonotype: Its ends do not fully match the called genes, so a read error is possible. The rearrangement joins TRBV10-3 to TRBJ2-4; possible D gene TRBD2, 6 bases. The CDR3 contains 16 residues. Germline lookup yields CDR1 ENHRY and CDR2 SYGVKD. DNA for the CDR3: TGTGACATCAGTGATACGACTAGTGAGGCGCGCGGCATTCGGTACTTC. Amino acid sequence: CDISDTTSEARGIRYF.

As regards this clonotype: The junction shows a germline mismatch at one end, possibly a read error. The CDR3 here is CAGSLIGRGRNTQYF. The CDR3 DNA follows: TGTGCCGGCAGCCTGATAGGGAGGGGGCGGAATACGCAGTATTTT. V gene TRBV11-2 combines with J gene TRBJ2-3; D assignment may be TRBD1 or TRBD2 (7 bases each). Germline CDR1 reads SGHAT; CDR2 reads FQNNGV. The CDR3 is 15 residues long.

This rearrangement joins TRBV12-3 or TRBV12-4 to TRBJ1-1, with 7 nucleotides matching TRBD1. CDR3 length equals 14 residues. The junction had 9 bases not matched to a gene; V was cut back by 5 bases and J by 6 bases. The CDR3 spells CASSAQQGTPEAFF. The CDR3 region has the DNA TGTGCCAGCAGTGCACAACAGGGGACCCCTGAAGCTTTCTTT.

The chain couples TRBV6-6 to TRBJ2-4; 9 nucleotides match TRBD2. The CDR3 spans 17 residues. Trimming took 0 bases from V and 6 from J; bases not matched to a gene: 9. Germline V CDR1 and CDR2: MNHNY, SVGAGI (reference sequence). The CDR3 here is CASSYSISGSLRNIQYF. The DNA of the CDR3 is TGTGCCAGCAGTTACTCGATTAGCGGGAGCCTACGAAACATTCAGTACTTC.

This clonotype appeared many times. V gene TRBV6-1 combines with J gene TRBJ2-1; 15 nucleotides agree with TRBD2. This CDR3 is 14 amino acids long. J gave up 4 bases and V 8 bases, and 0 bases lay outside the gene matches. In germline, CDR1 is MNHNS, CDR2 SASEGT. This chain's CDR3 is CASGLAGGYNEQFF. CDR3 nucleotides: TGTGCCAGCGGACTAGCGGGAGGGTACAATGAGCAGTTCTTC.

Remarks on this clonotype: The junction does not match germline at one end; this may be a read error. The chain is built from TRBV11-2 and TRBJ2-1; 10 nucleotides match TRBD2. The CDR3 totals 15 residues. Germline V CDR1 and CDR2: SGHAT, FQNNGV. CDR3 DNA sequence: TGTACCAGCAGCTTAGGGACTAGCGATTACCATGAGCAGTTCTTC. Protein product: CTSSLGTSDYHEQFF.

As concerns this clonotype: This clone may be a read error of a much larger clone one base away. The chain has TRBV6-5 and TRBJ2-1; D might be TRBD1 (6 bases). Germline V gives CDR1 MNHEY, CDR2 SVGAGI. The CDR3 has 12 residues. Trimming took 6 bases from V and 8 from J, leaving 11 bases between them. Here the CDR3 DNA reads TGTGCCAGCAGCGACAGGCGGGATGAGCAGTTCTTC. Translating gives CASSDRRDEQFF.

Details on this clonotype: An end of the junction differs from the germline gene, which may be a read error. The chain employs TRBV18 and TRBJ2-5; 14 nucleotides line up with TRBD2. This CDR3 has 16 amino acids. Per the germline V gene, CDR1 is KGHSH and CDR2 is LQKENI. The CDR3 nucleotides are TGTGTCAGCTCAACAGGACTAGCGGGAGGCCAAGAGACCCAGTACTTC. This translates into CVSSTGLAGGQETQYF. The complete variable domain, with remaining parts taken from reference TRBV18 and TRBJ2-5, reads NAGVMQNPRHLVRRRGQEARLRCSPMKGHSHVYWYRQLPEEGLKFMVYLQKENIIDESGMPKERFSAEFPKEGPSILRIQQVVRGDSAAYFCVSSTGLAGGQETQYFGPGTRLLVL.

This clonotype has a count of ten or more. V is TRBV28 and J is TRBJ2-7; D uncertain. Per germline, CDR1 MDHEN and CDR2 SYDVKM. Between the trimmed V and J ends, which lost 3 bases and 6 bases, there was a span of 21 bases. CDR3 length: 16 residues. DNA of the CDR3: TGTGCCAGCAGTTTCAAGTCGACGAGTCCCACTGTCGAGCAGTACTTC. This sequence encodes CASSFKSTSPTVEQYF.

The rearrangement links TRBV1 to TRBJ1-1; no DNA check was done on the table's D call, TRBD1. TRBV1 is classified as a pseudogene. The length of the CDR3 is 15 residues. CDR3 nucleotides: TGCACCAGCAGCCAGTCCCTTCAGGGGACCGCTGAAGCTTTCTTT. Translation gives CTSSQSLQGTAEAFF.

Regarding this clonotype: At one end, the junction sequence differs from germline, possibly due to a read error. The genes are TRBV11-1 and TRBJ2-3, with D possibly TRBD1 on 5 matching bases. The J call may be mistaken, given a closer DNA end match to TRBJ1-5. CDR1 and CDR2 from the germline V gene are SGHAT and FQDESV (reference sequence). The CDR3 has 19 amino acids. The CDR3 DNA sequence: TGTGCCAACAGCTCCCAGGACGGGACTAGCGGGAGTAGTACAGATACGCAGCATTTT. This gives the protein CANSSQDGTSGSSTDTQHF.

This clonotype was detected a few times. A read error is possible here, since a much larger clone lies one base away. The genes are TRBV29-1 and TRBJ2-7; tentatively, D is TRBD1 (7 bases). Germline assignment: CDR1 SQVTM and CDR2 ANQGSEA. The CDR3 runs 13 residues. CDR3 residues: CCVEGASVAEQYF. CDR3 nucleotides: TGCTGCGTTGAGGGGGCTAGCGTGGCCGAGCAGTACTTC.

Of note for this clonotype: As the CDR3 is not closed by the conserved phenylalanine or tryptophan, this likely results from a read error. The chain couples TRBV11-2 to TRBJ1-4, with D possibly matching TRBD1 (6 bases). Looked up from germline, CDR1 is SGHAT and CDR2 is FQNNGV. The CDR3 is 14 amino acids. This CDR3 reads CAISLDLGGLRLFL. CDR3 DNA sequence: TGTGCCATCAGCTTAGATCTTGGGGGGCTCAGGCTGTTTTTG.

Only one count was recorded for this clonotype. The rearrangement links TRBV5-1 to TRBJ2-7; a weak D match, TRBD1 (5 bases). Germline CDR1 and CDR2: SGHRS and YFSETQ. This CDR3 is 15 amino acids long. V was clipped by 2 bases and J by 7 bases, with 19 bases between them. The CDR3 loop is CASSFAGQAPKEQYF. CDR3 coding DNA: TGCGCCAGCAGCTTTGCCGGACAAGCACCTAAAGAGCAGTACTTC.

At least ten counts were recorded for this clonotype. This chain joins TRBV4-1 and TRBJ2-1, with D perhaps being TRBD1 or TRBD2 (5 bases each). Germline loops: CDR1 MGHRA, CDR2 YSYEKL. V was clipped by 4 bases and J by 3 bases, with 28 bases between them. CDR3 length: 20 amino acids. The CDR3: CASSRSSFRGPSPGYNEQFF. The CDR3 nucleotides are TGCGCCAGCAGCCGAAGCTCTTTTCGGGGCCCCTCACCGGGCTACAATGAGCAGTTCTTC.

Notes on this clonotype: Given the absence of the conserved phenylalanine or tryptophan at the CDR3 end, a read error is likely. This chain's CDR3 is CASSQENKGGQSQHL. Here the CDR3 DNA reads TGCGCCAGCAGCCAAGAAAACAAGGGCGGTCAGTCCCAGCATTTA. V and J are TRBV4-1 and TRBJ1-5; D uncertain. Per the germline V gene, CDR1 is MGHRA and CDR2 is YSYEKL. The CDR3 totals 15 residues.

Worth noting for this clonotype: This sequence may be a read error, since a much larger clone differs from it by one base. This chain joins TRBV29-1 and TRBJ1-1; tentative D call: TRBD1 (6 bases). V dropped 3 bases and J dropped 5 bases, with 16 bases sitting between them. Germline V CDR1 and CDR2: SQVTM, ANQGSEA. The CDR3 sequence is 14 residues long. The CDR3: CSVEGAIGGTEAFF. In DNA, the CDR3 is TGCAGCGTTGAGGGGGCGATAGGGGGGACTGAAGCTTTCTTT.

Concerning this clonotype itself: This could be a read error, since a much larger clone is one nucleotide away. V gene TRBV10-3 combines with J gene TRBJ2-5; 7 bases agree with TRBD2. CDR3 length equals 14 residues. Per the germline V gene, CDR1 is ENHRY and CDR2 is SYGVKD. Here the CDR3 DNA reads TGTACCATCAGTGAGGCGGGAGTGGAAGAGACCCAGTACTTC. Protein product: CTISEAGVEETQYF.

With respect to this clonotype: A single base separates this from a much larger clone, so it may be a read error. This chain links TRBV12-3 or TRBV12-4 with TRBJ2-1; D might be TRBD1 or TRBD2, each matching 5 bases. CDR3 length: 15 amino acids. The DNA of the CDR3 is TGTGCCAGCAGTTTATCAGGGAGCTCCTACAGTGAGCAGTTCTTC. Encoded protein: CASSLSGSSYSEQFF.

This clonotype showed up just once. A read error may produce the germline difference seen at one junction end. J is TRBJ1-1 and V is TRBV11-3, with 7 positions matching TRBD1. The CDR3 has 15 amino acids. The germline CDR1 and CDR2 sequences are SGHNT and YENEEA. The CDR3 nucleotides are TGCGCCAGCAGCCCCCGGACAGGTGGGGTGGGTGAAACTTTCTTT. The encoded protein is CASSPRTGGVGETFF.

The chain carries TRBV11-2 and TRBJ2-1, with D maybe TRBD2 (6 bases). CDR1 and CDR2 (germline): SGHAT, FQNNGV. V lost 1 base and J lost 11, with 12 bases in between. The CDR3 loop spans 13 amino acids. The CDR3 nucleotides are TGTGCCAGCAGCTTAGCGGGAGCAGGGCAGCAGTTCTTC. It codes for CASSLAGAGQQFF.

This clonotype occurred once. A much larger clone differs from this one at a single base, so this may be a read error. The chain has TRBV28 and TRBJ2-6; D gene ambiguous. The CDR3 length is 13 residues. Trimming removed 8 bases at V and 4 bases at J, with 9 bases between. Germline V gives CDR1 MDHEN, CDR2 SYDVKM. CDR3 DNA: TGTGCCAGCTCGTACCGGGGGGCCAACGTCCTGACTTTC. Protein sequence: CASSYRGANVLTF.

The chain links TRBV28 to TRBJ1-2, with 7 bases aligning to TRBD1. CDR3 length: 12 amino acids. V shed 10 bases and J 3 bases; nucleotides not matched to a gene: 5. CDR1 and CDR2 (germline): MDHEN, SYDVKM. The CDR3 reads CATETGYYGYTF. Written as DNA, the CDR3 is TGTGCCACCGAGACAGGGTACTATGGCTACACCTTC.

This clonotype was counted only a few times. One end of the junction fails to match germline, which may point to a read error. The chain has TRBV7-9 and TRBJ2-1; D unresolved. The CDR3 covers 12 residues. The germline V gene has CDR1 SEHNR and CDR2 FQNEAQ (reference sequence). The CDR3 sequence: CASSLVGSEQFF. The CDR3, as DNA: TGCGCCAGCAGCTTGGTGGGCAGTGAGCAGTTCTTC.